Below are 9 T cell receptor beta chains sequenced from a single sample in a study of shared clonotypes between healthy human individuals. Naive CD8 cells lacked CD45RO, underwent positive selection for CCR7 and left out terminally differentiated effector memory CD45RA+ cells. Generated by immunoSEQ multiplex PCR, the TCRdb table keeps only in-frame clones and is missing some. The table has 1.5 million to 2.5 million clones, about 95% seen once; the top ten hold roughly 1%. Sequencing used naive CD8+ T cells sorted from blood. All receptors come from a man aged 18 to 30 in good health.

The chain joins TRBV13 to TRBJ1-2; D not certain. Germline CDR1 is PRHDT and CDR2 is FYEKMQ (reference sequence). With 5 bases removed from V and 3 bases from J, the gap between germline ends came to 7 bases. The CDR3 contains 12 residues. The CDR3 sequence: CASSGFDYGYTF. CDR3 sequence (DNA): TGTGCCAGCAGCGGCTTTGACTATGGCTACACCTTC.

This chain joins TRBV27 and TRBJ2-2, with unresolved D. V was shortened by 2 bases and J by 7 bases, with 8 bases between the two germline ends. The CDR3 length is 13 residues. Germline V gene data show CDR1 as MNHEY and CDR2 as SMNVEV (reference sequence). CDR3 coding DNA: TGTGCCAGCAGTTTACGGGTTGGCGGGGAGCTGTTTTTT. It encodes CASSLRVGGELFF.

This clone was counted a single time. The chain is built from TRBV10-3 and TRBJ1-1; D not resolved. The CDR3 runs to 14 residues. Germline CDR1 is ENHRY and CDR2 is SYGVKD. The V end lost 3 bases, the J end lost 3 bases, and 11 bases lay between the germline ends. CDR3 protein: CAISEGQSYTEAFF. The CDR3 DNA reads TGTGCCATCAGTGAAGGGCAGTCTTACACTGAAGCTTTCTTT.

This chain connects TRBV4-1 to TRBJ2-3; 10 bases match TRBD2. Germline V CDR1 and CDR2: MGHRA, YSYEKL. V was clipped by 5 bases and J by 5 bases; unmatched bases: 13. CDR3 size: 17 residues. CDR3 bases: TGCGCCAGCAGCGGACGCTCCCTAGCGGGAGCTATAGATACGCAGTATTTT. Its protein is CASSGRSLAGAIDTQYF.

The gene calls are TRBV7-9 and TRBJ2-7, with TRBD1 as a possible D gene (5 bases). The V gene's germline CDR1 is SEHNR and CDR2 FQNEAQ (reference sequence). V shed 5 bases and J shed 2 bases, with 16 bases lying between them. The CDR3 runs to 15 residues. Here the CDR3 DNA reads TGTGCCAGCAGCACAGCACCCGGACAAGCCTACGAGCAGTACTTC. Residues: CASSTAPGQAYEQYF.

CDR3 in amino acids: CASSQDEWDTGELFF. In DNA, the CDR3 is TGTGCCAGCAGCCAAGATGAGTGGGACACCGGGGAGCTGTTTTTT. The J gene is TRBJ2-2, the V gene TRBV4-2; D is undetermined. V lost 0 bases and J 3 bases, leaving 8 bases between the germline ends. Per the germline V gene, CDR1 is LGHNA and CDR2 is YNFKEQ. The CDR3 extends over 15 amino acids.

The CDR3 sequence is CASSQGQALERHSPLHF. CDR3 sequence (DNA): TGCGCCAGCAGCCAGGGTCAGGCCCTAGAGAGGCATTCACCCCTCCACTTT. The chain joins TRBV4-1 to TRBJ1-6; D unclear. V was pared by 3 bases and J by 8 bases, with 20 bases between. The CDR3 is 17 residues long. CDR1 MGHRA and CDR2 YSYEKL come from the germline V gene.

The gene calls are TRBV6-6 and TRBJ1-1, with D unclear. The CDR3 consists of 14 residues. V gave up 0 bases and J gave up 5 bases, with 10 bases separating them. Per germline, CDR1 MNHNY and CDR2 SVGAGI (reference sequence). The CDR3 sequence: CASSYSIGITEAFF. CDR3 nucleotide sequence: TGTGCCAGCAGTTACTCGATAGGGATAACTGAAGCTTTCTTT.

The chain has TRBV4-3 and TRBJ2-7; 8 positions match TRBD2. The CDR3 sequence is 17 residues long. Germline values: CDR1 LGHNA, CDR2 YSLEER. The V and J ends lost 0 bases and 6 bases, in that order; junction bases with no gene match: 13. The CDR3 nucleotides read TGCGCCAGCAGCCAAGATACGGCTAGCGGAAGCGGGGGCGAGCAGTACTTC. It specifies CASSQDTASGSGGEQYF.